There are a few counts of the clone carrying this T cell receptor (beta chain). One base away lies a much larger clone, so this may be a sequencing read error. Trimming cost V 7 bases and J 5 bases, with 7 bases left between them. The V gene's germline CDR1 is LGHNA and CDR2 YSLEER. This CDR3 contains 11 residues. This entry is derived from a study of blood T cells in healthy people across ages. A second PCR of about 7 to 11 cycles used a sample-barcoded 5' primer and a J-beta primer mix. TCRdb called the 5' RACE reads again in MiXCR, with one record for every CDR3 protein. The data hold hundreds of thousands of distinct CDR3 sequences, with 20% to 25% observed a single time.

Specimen: blood. The J gene is TRBJ2-3, the V gene TRBV4-3, with TRBD2 as a possible D gene (5 bases). The receptor comes from a man between 65 and 85 years old in good health. Here the CDR3 reads CASNGGDTQYF. The CDR3 DNA reads TGCGCCAGCAACGGAGGAGATACGCAGTATTTT.